This T cell receptor (beta chain) was sequenced for a study of blood T cell repertoires in COVID-19 (dated by TCRdb to 2020 to 2021). Looking at the study overall: Samples from collaborators originated in the United States, Italy and Spain and spanned both the acute and convalescent phases of COVID-19. The prospective study material was composed of cDNA or gDNA derived from T cells, B-cell-depleted T cells, or PBMCs. Subjects who had been exposed to COVID-19, were actively infected with it, or had recovered from it provided the deeply sampled blood TCRbeta repertoires that made up the dataset. The repertoires were made available in a free public database intended to serve as a resource for research on the immune response to SARS-CoV-2. The samples were drawn from two sources: the first 160 participants of the ongoing ImmuneRACE study, and 1,000 to 1,500 subjects contributed by 6 global collaborators. Sample metadata almost always included a de-identified subject ID, COVID-19 status, age in years and sex. HLA class I and class II types, where available, came from metadata supplied by the sample provider rather than from assay-based typing. The investigation overall reported the following: The amount of clinical and demographic metadata varied by source and participant and was provided uncurated.

TCRbeta CDR3 regions were amplified from genomic DNA by means of the immunoSEQ Assay, a bias-controlled multiplex PCR. In the source study's methods: The number of nucleated cells in each sample was estimated by amplification of reference gene primers within the assay. To quantify the absolute abundance of each unique TCRbeta CDR3 rearrangement, sequence reads were collapsed and filtered. Productive Simpson clonality was computed per sample as the square root of Simpson's diversity index over productive rearrangements. The clones in this table, taken by TCRdb from immuneACCESS, are in-frame only. Not every clone is retained; where verified, under half of the shortfall comes from an unresolved V gene, and the cause of the rest is unknown. V, J and clone size are taken as reported in that table, and D and trimming were inferred from the DNA itself. In this sample the table shows about 180,000 clones, approximately 88% of which occur a single time. The ten largest clones take up 1.6% of the sample.

The CDR3 covers 16 residues, taking in both the cysteine and the phenylalanine. Only the CDR3 region is kept as DNA, spanning 48 bases read in frame from base 1. CDR1 is given as LGHDT and CDR2 as YNNKEL, both from the germline V gene (reference sequence). Here V drops 4 bases and J drops 1 base, and the junction holds 7 bases not matched to any gene. As for this clone: Its target antigen remains unknown. Per-base qualities were not stored, and no clone one base away is much larger.

Collaborating institutions collected whole blood in K2EDTA tubes following their own protocols. Collaborator samples were shipped for TCRbeta analysis as frozen whole blood, isolated PBMCs, or DNA extracted from either sample type. The specimen sequenced was peripheral blood. The V and J genes are TRBV3-1 (or the pseudogene TRBV3-2) and TRBJ2-3; a stretch of 8 junction bases matches TRBD1. The sequence was collected from a woman between 45 and 65 years old with acute or convalescent COVID-19. Read as DNA, the sequence is TGTGCCAGCAGCCGGCTTGTGGACAGGGGCACAGATACGCAGTATTTT. This gives the protein CASSRLVDRGTDTQYF.